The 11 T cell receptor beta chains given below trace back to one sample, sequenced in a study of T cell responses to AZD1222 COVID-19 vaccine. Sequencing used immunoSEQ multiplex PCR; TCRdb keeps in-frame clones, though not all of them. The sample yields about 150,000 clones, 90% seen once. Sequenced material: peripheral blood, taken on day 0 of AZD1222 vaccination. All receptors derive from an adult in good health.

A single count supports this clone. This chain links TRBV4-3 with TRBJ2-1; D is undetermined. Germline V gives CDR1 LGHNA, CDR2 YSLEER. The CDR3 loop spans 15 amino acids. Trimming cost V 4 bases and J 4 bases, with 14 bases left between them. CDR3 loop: CASSPTQSPYNEQFF. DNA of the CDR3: TGCGCCAGCAGCCCCACCCAGAGCCCATACAATGAGCAGTTCTTC.

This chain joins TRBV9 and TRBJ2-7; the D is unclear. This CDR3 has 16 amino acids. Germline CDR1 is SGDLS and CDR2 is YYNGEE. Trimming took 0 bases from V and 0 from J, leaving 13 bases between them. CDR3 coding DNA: TGTGCCAGCAGCGTAGGTCTGGGTAGTGGCTCCTACGAGCAGTACTTC. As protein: CASSVGLGSGSYEQYF.

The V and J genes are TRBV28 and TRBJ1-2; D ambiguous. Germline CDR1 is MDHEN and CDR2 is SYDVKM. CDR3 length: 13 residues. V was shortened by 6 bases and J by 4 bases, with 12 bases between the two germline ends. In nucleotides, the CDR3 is TGTGCCAGCAGGGTGGGATGTGGCTATGGCTACACCTTC. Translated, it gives CASRVGCGYGYTF.

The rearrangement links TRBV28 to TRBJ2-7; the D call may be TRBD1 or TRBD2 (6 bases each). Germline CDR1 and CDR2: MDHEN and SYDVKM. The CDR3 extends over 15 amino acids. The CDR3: CASSLSGALLPDPFV. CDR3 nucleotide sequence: TGTGCCAGCAGTTTGTCGGGGGCGCTTCTACCAGATCCCTTCGTC.

CDR3 amino acids: CASGKQRPNTGELFF. The CDR3 DNA is TGTGCCAGTGGTAAACAGAGGCCGAACACCGGGGAGCTGTTTTTT. The chain combines TRBV19 with TRBJ2-2; D not certain. The CDR3 has 15 amino acids. V was pared by 8 bases and J by 0 bases, with 13 bases between. Germline V gene sequence: CDR1 LNHDA, CDR2 SQIVND (reference sequence).

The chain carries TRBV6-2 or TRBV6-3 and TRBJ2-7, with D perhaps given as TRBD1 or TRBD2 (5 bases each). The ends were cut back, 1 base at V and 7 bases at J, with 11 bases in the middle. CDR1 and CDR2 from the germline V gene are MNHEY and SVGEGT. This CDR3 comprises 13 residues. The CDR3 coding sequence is TGTGCCAGCAGTTACTTTCGGGACGGGGAGCAGTACTTC. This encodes CASSYFRDGEQYF.

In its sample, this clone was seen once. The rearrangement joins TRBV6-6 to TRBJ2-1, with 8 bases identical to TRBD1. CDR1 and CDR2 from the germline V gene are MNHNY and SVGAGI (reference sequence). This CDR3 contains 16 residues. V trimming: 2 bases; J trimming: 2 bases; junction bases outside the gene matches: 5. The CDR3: CASSYPSGGTYNEQFF. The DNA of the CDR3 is TGTGCCAGCAGTTACCCCTCAGGGGGCACCTACAATGAGCAGTTCTTC.

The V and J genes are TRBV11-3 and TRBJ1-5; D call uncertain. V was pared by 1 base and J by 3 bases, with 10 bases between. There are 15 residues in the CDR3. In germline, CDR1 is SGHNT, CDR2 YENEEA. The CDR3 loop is CASSLGGSLNQPQHF. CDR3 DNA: TGTGCCAGCAGCTTAGGCGGCAGCCTCAATCAGCCCCAGCATTTT.

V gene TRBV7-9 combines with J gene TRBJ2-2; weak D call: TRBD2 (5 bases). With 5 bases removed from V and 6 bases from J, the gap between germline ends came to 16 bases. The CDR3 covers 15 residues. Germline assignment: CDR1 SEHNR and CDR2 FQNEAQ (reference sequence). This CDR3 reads CASSHTSWRPGELFF. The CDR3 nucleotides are TGTGCCAGCAGCCACACTAGTTGGAGACCCGGGGAGCTGTTTTTT.

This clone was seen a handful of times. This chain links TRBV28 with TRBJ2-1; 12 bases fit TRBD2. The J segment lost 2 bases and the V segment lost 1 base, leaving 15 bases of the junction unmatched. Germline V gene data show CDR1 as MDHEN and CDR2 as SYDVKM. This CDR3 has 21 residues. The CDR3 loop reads CASSLYFPGLAGSRTYNEQFF. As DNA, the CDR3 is TGTGCCAGCAGTTTATACTTTCCGGGACTAGCGGGTTCTAGGACCTACAATGAGCAGTTCTTC.

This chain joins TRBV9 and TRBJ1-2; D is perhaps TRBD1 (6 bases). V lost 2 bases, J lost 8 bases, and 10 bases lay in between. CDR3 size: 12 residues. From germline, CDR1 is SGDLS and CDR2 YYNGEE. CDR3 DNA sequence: TGTGCCAGCAGCGTGCTCAGGGGCGGCTACACCTTC. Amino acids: CASSVLRGGYTF.